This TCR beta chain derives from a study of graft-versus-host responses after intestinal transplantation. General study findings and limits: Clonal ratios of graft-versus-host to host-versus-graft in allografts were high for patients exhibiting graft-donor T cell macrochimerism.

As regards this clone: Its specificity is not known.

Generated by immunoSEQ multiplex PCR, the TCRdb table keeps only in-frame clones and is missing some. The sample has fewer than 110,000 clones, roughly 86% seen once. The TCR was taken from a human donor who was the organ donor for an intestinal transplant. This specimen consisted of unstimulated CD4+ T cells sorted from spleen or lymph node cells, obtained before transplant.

As DNA, the CDR3 is TGTGCCAGTAGTACCTCCCTGACAGTCGGCTACACCTTC. It specifies CASSTSLTVGYTF. The genes are TRBV19 and TRBJ1-2, with D tentatively TRBD1 (5 bases). The V and J ends lost 4 bases and 8 bases respectively, with 14 bases between them. The CDR3 consists of 13 residues. Per germline, CDR1 LNHDA and CDR2 SQIVND (reference sequence). Full variable domain (remainder filled in from reference TRBV19 and TRBJ1-2): DGGITQSPKYLFRKEGQNVTLSCEQNLNHDAMYWYRQDPGQGLRLIYYSQIVNDFQKGDIAEGYSVSREKKESFPLTVTSAQKNPTAFYLCASSTSLTVGYTFGSGTRLTVV.